This T cell receptor (beta chain) was sequenced for a study of T cell repertoires in cytomegalovirus infection. Study as a whole: Both a matching HLA type and CMV infection were indicated by public TCR beta signatures. Study findings and constraints: In two of eight donors, the top clonotype was HLA-C-restricted CMV-specific. Using cumulative public TCR beta family frequency, the authors identified those who carried CMV together with the relevant HLA.

This clonotype was seen only a few times. The antigen remains unidentified. TCRdb re-called the reads with MiXCR, one entry per CDR3 protein. Of some 300,000 distinct CDR3 sequences listed, 15% to 20% are singletons. Deletions cut 9 bases from V and 9 bases from J, with 6 bases between. The CDR3 covers 9 residues. The germline V gene encodes CDR1 LNHDA and CDR2 SQIVND (reference sequence). This chain links TRBV19 with TRBJ2-1; D gene ambiguous. The sequence was collected from a human donor in good health (CMV status not recorded). Some clones in this sample may be carry-over from other donors' samples. Sequenced: PBMCs. The CDR3 reads CARNSEQFF. Here the CDR3 DNA reads TGTGCCAGGAACAGTGAGCAGTTCTTC.